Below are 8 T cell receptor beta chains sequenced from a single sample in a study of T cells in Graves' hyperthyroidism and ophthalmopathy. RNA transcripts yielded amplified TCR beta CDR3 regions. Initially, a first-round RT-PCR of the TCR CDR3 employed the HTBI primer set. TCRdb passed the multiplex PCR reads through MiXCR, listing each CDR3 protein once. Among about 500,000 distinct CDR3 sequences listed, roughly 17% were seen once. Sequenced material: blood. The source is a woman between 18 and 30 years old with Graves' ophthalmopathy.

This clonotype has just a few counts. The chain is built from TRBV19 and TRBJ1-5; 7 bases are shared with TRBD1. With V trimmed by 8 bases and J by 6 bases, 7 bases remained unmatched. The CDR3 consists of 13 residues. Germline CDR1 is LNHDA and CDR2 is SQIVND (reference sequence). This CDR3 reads CASCQGEAQPQHF. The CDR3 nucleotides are TGTGCCAGTTGCCAGGGGGAGGCTCAGCCCCAGCATTTT. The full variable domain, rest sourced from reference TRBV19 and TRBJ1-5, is DGGITQSPKYLFRKEGQNVTLSCEQNLNHDAMYWYRQDPGQGLRLIYYSQIVNDFQKGDIAEGYSVSREKKESFPLTVTSAQKNPTAFYLCASCQGEAQPQHFGDGTRLSIL.

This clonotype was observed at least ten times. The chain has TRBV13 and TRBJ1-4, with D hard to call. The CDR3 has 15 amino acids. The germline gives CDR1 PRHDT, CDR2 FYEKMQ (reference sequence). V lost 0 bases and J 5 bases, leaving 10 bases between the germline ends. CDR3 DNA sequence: TGTGCCAGCAGCTTAGGTGCAGACATCAATGAAAAACTGTTTTTT. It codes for CASSLGADINEKLFF. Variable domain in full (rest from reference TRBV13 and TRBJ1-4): AAGVIQSPRHLIKEKRETATLKCYPIPRHDTVYWYQQGPGQDPQFLISFYEKMQSDKGSIPDRFSAQQFSDYHSELNMSSLELGDSALYFCASSLGADINEKLFFGSGTQLSVL.

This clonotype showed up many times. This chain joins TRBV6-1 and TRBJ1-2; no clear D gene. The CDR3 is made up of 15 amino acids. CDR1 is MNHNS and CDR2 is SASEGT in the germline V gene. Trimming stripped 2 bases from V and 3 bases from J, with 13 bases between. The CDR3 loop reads CASSESGALHYGYTF. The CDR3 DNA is TGTGCCAGCAGTGAATCAGGAGCCCTCCACTATGGCTACACCTTC.

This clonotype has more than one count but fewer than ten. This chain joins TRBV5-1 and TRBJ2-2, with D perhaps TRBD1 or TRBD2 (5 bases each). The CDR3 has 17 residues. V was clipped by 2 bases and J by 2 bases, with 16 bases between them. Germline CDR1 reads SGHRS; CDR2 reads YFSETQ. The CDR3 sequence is CASSLPPGPRNTGELFF. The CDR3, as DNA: TGCGCCAGCAGCTTACCCCCGGGACCCCGAAACACCGGGGAGCTGTTTTTT.

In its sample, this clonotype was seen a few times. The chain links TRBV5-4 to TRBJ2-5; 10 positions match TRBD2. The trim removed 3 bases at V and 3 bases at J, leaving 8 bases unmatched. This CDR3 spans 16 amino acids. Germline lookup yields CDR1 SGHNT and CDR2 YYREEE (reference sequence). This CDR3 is CASSSGPLAGEETQYF. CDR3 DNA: TGTGCCAGCAGCTCAGGGCCTCTAGCGGGGGAAGAGACCCAGTACTTC.

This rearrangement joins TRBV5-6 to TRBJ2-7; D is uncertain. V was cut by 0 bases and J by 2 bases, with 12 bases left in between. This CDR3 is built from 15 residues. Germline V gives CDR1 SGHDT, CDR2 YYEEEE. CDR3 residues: CASSLVGHSPYEQYF. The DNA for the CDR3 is TGTGCCAGCAGCTTGGTCGGTCATTCCCCCTACGAGCAGTACTTC.

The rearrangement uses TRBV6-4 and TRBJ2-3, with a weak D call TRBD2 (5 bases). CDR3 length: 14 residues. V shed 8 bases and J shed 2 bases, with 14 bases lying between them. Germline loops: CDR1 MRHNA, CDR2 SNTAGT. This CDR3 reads CASRLIIYTDTQYF. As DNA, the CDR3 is TGTGCCAGCCGACTAATTATCTACACAGATACGCAGTATTTT.

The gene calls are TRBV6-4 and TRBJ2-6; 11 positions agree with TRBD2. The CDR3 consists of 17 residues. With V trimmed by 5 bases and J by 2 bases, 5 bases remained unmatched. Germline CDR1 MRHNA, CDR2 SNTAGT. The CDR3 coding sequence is TGTGCCAGCAGTCAGCTAGCGGGAGGACCTGGGGCCAACGTCCTGACTTTC. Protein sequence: CASSQLAGGPGANVLTF.